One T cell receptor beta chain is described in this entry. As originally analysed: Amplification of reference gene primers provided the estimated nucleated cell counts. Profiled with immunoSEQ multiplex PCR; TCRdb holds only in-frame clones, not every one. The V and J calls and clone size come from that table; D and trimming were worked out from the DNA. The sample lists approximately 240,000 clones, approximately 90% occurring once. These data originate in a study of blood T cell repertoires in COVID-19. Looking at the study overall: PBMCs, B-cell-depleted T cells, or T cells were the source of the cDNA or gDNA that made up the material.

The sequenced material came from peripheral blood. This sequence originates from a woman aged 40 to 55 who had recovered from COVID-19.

CDR3 DNA sequence: TGTGCCAGCAGTAAAAAGGACTTCTCTAGCACAGATACGCAGTATTTT. Translated, it gives CASSKKDFSSTDTQYF. The chain joins TRBV7-9 to TRBJ2-3, with D tentatively TRBD2 (5 bases). The CDR3 is 16 amino acids. CDR1 is SEHNR, CDR2 FQNEAQ, per germline (reference sequence). The V end was cut by 6 bases, the J end by 0 bases, with 16 bases between.